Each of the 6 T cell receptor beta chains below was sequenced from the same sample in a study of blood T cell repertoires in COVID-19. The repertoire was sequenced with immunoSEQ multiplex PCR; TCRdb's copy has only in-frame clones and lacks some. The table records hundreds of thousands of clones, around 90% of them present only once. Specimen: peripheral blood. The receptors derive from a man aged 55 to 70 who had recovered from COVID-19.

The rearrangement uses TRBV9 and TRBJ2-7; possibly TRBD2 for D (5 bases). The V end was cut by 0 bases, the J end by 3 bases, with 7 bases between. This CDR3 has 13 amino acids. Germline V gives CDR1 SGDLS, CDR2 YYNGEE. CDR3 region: CASSVVEGYEQYF. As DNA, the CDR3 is TGTGCCAGCAGCGTAGTCGAGGGCTACGAGCAGTACTTC.

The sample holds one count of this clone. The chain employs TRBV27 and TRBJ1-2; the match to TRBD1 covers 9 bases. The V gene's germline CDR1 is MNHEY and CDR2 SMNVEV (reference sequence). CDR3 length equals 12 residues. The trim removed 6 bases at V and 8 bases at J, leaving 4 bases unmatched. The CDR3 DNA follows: TGTGCCAGCAGACCGACAGGGGGGGGCTACACCTTC. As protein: CASRPTGGGYTF.

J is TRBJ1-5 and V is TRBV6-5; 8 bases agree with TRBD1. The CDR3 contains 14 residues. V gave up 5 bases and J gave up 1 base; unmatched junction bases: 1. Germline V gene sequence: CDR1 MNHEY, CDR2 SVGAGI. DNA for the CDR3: TGTGCCAGCAGTCGACAGGGGAGCAATCAGCCCCAGCATTTT. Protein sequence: CASSRQGSNQPQHF.

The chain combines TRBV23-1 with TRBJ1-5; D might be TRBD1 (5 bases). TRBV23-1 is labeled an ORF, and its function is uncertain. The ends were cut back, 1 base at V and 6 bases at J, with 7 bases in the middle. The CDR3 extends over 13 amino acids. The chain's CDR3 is CASSQYGGQPQHF. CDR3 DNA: TGCGCCAGCAGTCAATACGGGGGTCAGCCCCAGCATTTT.

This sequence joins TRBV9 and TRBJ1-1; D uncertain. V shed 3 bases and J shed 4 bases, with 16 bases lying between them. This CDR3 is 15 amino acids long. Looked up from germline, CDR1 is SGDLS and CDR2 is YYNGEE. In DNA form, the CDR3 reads TGTGCCAGCAGCGCCACGAATGGGGAGAGCACTGAAGCTTTCTTT. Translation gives CASSATNGESTEAFF.

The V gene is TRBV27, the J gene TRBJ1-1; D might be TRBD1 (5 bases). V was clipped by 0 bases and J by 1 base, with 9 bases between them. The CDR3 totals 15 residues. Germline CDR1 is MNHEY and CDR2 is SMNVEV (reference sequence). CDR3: CASSLSGRGNTEAFF. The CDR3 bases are TGTGCCAGCAGTTTATCCGGGAGGGGGAACACTGAAGCTTTCTTT.